This T cell receptor beta chain came from a study of blood T cells in healthy people across ages. It was with a sample-barcoded 5' primer and a J-beta primer mix that a second PCR of roughly 6 to 12 cycles was run. TCRdb used MiXCR to reprocess the 5' RACE reads, holding one entry per CDR3 protein. The sample carries roughly 410,000 distinct CDR3 sequences, about 52% recorded once. The sequenced sample consisted of blood. This receptor was obtained from a man in his fifties or sixties in good health.

The CDR3 spells CSVTTGTGGNQPQHF. DNA of the CDR3: TGCAGCGTAACAACCGGGACAGGGGGGAATCAGCCCCAGCATTTT. The rearrangement links TRBV29-1 to TRBJ1-5; 11 bases fit TRBD1. Germline values: CDR1 SQVTM, CDR2 ANQGSEA. Trimming at V came to 6 bases and at J to 4 bases, leaving 8 bases not matched to a gene. This CDR3 is 15 amino acids long.